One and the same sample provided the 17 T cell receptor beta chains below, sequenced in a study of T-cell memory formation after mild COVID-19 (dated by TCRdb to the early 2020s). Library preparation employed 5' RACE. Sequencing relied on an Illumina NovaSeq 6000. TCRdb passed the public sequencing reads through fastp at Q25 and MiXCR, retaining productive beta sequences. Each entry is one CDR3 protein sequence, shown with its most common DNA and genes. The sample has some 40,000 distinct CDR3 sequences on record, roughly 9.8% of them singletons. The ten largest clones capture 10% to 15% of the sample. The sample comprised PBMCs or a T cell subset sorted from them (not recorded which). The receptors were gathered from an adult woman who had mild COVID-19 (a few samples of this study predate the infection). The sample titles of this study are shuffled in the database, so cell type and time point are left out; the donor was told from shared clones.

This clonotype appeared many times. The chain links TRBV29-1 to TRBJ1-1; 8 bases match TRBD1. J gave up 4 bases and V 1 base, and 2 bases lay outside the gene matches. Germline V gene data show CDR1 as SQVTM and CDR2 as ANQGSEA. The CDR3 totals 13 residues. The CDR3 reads CSVEGQGITEAFF. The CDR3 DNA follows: TGCAGCGTTGAAGGACAGGGGATCACTGAAGCTTTCTTT. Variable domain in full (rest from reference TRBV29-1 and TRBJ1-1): SAVISQKPSRDICQRGTSLTIQCQVDSQVTMMFWYRQQPGQSLTLIATANQGSEATYESGFVIDKFPISRPNLTFSTLTVSNMSPEDSSIYLCSVEGQGITEAFFGQGTRLTVV.

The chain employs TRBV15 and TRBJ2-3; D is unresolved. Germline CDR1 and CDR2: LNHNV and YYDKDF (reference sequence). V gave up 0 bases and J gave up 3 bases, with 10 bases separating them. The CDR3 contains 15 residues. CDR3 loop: CATSRDPGKTDTQYF. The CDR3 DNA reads TGTGCCACCAGCAGAGATCCCGGTAAAACAGATACGCAGTATTTT.

The CDR3 loop reads CASSHGPDTQYF. As DNA, the CDR3 is TGCGCCAGCAGCCACGGGCCAGATACGCAGTATTTT. The chain uses TRBV5-1 and TRBJ2-3; D gene unclear. CDR3 length: 12 amino acids. The V and J ends lost 4 bases and 4 bases respectively, with 7 bases between them. The germline CDR1 and CDR2 sequences are SGHRS and YFSETQ.

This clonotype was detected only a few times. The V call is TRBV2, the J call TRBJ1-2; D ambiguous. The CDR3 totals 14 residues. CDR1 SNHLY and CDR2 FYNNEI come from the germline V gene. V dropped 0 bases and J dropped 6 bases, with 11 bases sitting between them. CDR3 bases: TGTGCCAGCAGTGAAGCCAGGTCTACTGATGGCTACACCTTC. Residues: CASSEARSTDGYTF.

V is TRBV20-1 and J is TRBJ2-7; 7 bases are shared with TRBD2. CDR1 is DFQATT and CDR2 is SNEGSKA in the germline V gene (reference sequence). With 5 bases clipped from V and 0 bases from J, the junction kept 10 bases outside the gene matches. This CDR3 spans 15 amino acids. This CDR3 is CSAQPLAGDSYEQYF. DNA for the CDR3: TGCAGTGCTCAGCCTCTGGCGGGGGACTCCTACGAGCAGTACTTC.

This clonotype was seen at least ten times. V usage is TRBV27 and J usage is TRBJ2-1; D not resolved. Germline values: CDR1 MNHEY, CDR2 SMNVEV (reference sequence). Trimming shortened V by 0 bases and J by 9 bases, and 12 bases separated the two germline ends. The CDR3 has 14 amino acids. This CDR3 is CASSLSRGVSEQFF. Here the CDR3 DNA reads TGTGCCAGCAGTTTATCCCGTGGGGTTAGTGAGCAGTTCTTC.

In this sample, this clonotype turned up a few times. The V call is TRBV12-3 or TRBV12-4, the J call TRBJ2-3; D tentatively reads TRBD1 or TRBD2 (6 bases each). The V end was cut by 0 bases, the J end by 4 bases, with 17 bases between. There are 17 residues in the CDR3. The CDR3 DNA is TGTGCCAGCAGTTTAGCGTGGGGGGCCTTTTTTGCAGATACGCAGTATTTT. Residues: CASSLAWGAFFADTQYF.

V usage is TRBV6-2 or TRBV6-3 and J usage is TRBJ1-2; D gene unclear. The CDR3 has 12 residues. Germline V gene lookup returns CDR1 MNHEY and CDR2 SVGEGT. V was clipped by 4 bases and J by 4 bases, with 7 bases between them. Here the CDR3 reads CASSSSLYGYTF. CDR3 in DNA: TGTGCCAGCAGTTCCTCCCTCTATGGCTACACCTTC.

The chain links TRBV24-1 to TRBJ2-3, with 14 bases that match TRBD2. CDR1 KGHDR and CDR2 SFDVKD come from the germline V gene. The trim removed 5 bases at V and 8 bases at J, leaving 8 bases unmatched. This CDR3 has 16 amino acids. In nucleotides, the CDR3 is TGTGCCACCAGTGGCCTGACTAGCGGGGGGGCCGGTACGCAGTATTTT. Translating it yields CATSGLTSGGAGTQYF.

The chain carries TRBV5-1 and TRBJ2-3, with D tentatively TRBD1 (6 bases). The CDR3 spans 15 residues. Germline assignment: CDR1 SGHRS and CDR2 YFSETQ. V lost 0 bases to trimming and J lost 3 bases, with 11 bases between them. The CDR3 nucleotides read TGCGCCAGCAGCTTGGTACAGGGAAGGACAGATACGCAGTATTTT. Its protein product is CASSLVQGRTDTQYF.

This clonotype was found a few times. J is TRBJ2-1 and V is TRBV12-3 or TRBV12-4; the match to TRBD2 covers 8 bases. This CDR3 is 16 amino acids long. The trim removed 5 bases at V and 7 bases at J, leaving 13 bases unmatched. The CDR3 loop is CASSPPGAGVENEQFF. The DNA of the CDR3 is TGTGCCAGCAGTCCCCCAGGAGCGGGAGTAGAAAATGAGCAGTTCTTC.

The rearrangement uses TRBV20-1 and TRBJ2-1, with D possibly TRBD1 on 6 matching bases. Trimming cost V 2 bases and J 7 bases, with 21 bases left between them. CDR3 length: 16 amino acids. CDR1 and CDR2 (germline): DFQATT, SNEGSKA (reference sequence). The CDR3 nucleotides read TGCAGTGCTAGAACCTCCACAGGGATCGGTTCGAATGAGCAGTTCTTC. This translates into CSARTSTGIGSNEQFF.

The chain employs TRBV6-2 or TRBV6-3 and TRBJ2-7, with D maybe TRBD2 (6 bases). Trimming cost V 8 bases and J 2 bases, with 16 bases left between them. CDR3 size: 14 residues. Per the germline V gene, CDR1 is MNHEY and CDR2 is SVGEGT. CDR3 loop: CASSMSEGPYEQYF. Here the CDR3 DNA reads TGTGCCAGCTCCATGTCGGAGGGTCCCTACGAGCAGTACTTC.

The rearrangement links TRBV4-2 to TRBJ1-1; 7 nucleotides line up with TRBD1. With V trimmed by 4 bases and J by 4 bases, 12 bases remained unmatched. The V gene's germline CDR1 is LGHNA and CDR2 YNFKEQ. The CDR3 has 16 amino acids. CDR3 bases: TGTGCCAGCAGCCCTCGGACAGGTTTTAAGGTCACTGAAGCTTTCTTT. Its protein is CASSPRTGFKVTEAFF.

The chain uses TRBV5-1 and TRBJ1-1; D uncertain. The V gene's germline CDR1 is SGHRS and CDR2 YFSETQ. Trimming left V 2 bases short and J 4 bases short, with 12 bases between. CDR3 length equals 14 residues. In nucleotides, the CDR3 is TGCGCCAGCAGCTTTCGGGAGGGCGCCACTGAAGCTTTCTTT. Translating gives CASSFREGATEAFF.

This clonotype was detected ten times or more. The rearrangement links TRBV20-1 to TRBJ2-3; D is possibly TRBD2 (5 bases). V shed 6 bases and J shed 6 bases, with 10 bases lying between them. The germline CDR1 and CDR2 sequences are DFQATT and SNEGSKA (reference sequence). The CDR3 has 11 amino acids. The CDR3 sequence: CSARGKDTQYF. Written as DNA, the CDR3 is TGCAGTGCCCGAGGGAAGGATACGCAGTATTTT.

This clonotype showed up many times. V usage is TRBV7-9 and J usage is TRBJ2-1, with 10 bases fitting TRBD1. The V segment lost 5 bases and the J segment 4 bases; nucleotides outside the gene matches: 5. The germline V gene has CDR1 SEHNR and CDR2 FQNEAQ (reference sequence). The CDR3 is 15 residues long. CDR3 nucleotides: TGTGCCAGCAGCCGTGGACAGGGGGTATACAATGAGCAGTTCTTC. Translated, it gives CASSRGQGVYNEQFF.